This T cell receptor beta chain was captured in a study of T cell repertoires in cytomegalovirus infection. Study in general: Indicated by public TCR beta signatures were CMV infection and matching HLA type. Study-wide results and limits: CMV carriers having the relevant HLA were flagged by cumulative public TCR beta family frequency. HLA-C-restricted CMV clonotypes gave the most frequent clonotype in two of eight donors.

This clonotype appeared a few times. Its antigen is unknown. The CDR3 is 15 residues long. The V end lost 2 bases, the J end lost 2 bases, and 9 bases lay between the germline ends. Germline loops: CDR1 SEHNR, CDR2 FQNEAQ (reference sequence). TCRdb ran MiXCR on the reads and lists one entry per CDR3 protein. The repertoire has hundreds of thousands of distinct CDR3 sequences, 15% to 20% of them found once; the top ten carry more than 10%. Input material: PBMCs. This sequence joins TRBV7-9 and TRBJ2-2, with D perhaps TRBD1 (6 bases). The TCR sequence derives from a human donor in good health (CMV status not recorded). Some clones in this sample may be carry-over from other donors' samples. CDR3 nucleotides: TGTGCCAGCAGCTTACAGGGGAGAAACACCGGGGAGCTGTTTTTT. This translates into CASSLQGRNTGELFF.